This entry lists 25 T cell receptor beta chains sequenced from one sample in a study of T cell responses to AZD1222 COVID-19 vaccine. Using immunoSEQ multiplex PCR, the repertoire was profiled, and TCRdb retains in-frame clones only, with some absent. The sample holds 150,000 to 170,000 clones, 88% seen once. This material consisted of peripheral blood, taken on day 0 of AZD1222 vaccination. The source of these receptors is an adult in good health.

V is TRBV30 and J is TRBJ1-4, with 7 bases fitting TRBD1. The V gene's germline CDR1 is GTSNPN and CDR2 SVGIG (reference sequence). The junction had 13 bases not matched to a gene; V was cut back by 3 bases and J by 6 bases. CDR3 size: 16 residues. This CDR3 is CAWSAWFRTGHEKLFF. The CDR3 nucleotides read TGTGCCTGGAGCGCATGGTTTAGGACAGGCCATGAAAAACTGTTTTTT.

The genes are TRBV12-3 or TRBV12-4 and TRBJ1-1; D unclear. Trimming removed 6 bases at V and 8 bases at J, with 4 bases between. CDR3 length: 9 amino acids. The CDR3 loop reads CASSREAFF. In nucleotides, the CDR3 is TGTGCCAGCAGCAGAGAAGCTTTCTTT.

This clone showed up just once. J is TRBJ1-1 and V is TRBV4-3; D ambiguous. V was shortened by 0 bases and J by 2 bases, with 10 bases between the two germline ends. This CDR3 region has 15 residues. From germline, CDR1 is LGHNA and CDR2 YSLEER. CDR3 sequence reads: CASSQDLGDNTEAFF. Here the CDR3 DNA reads TGCGCCAGCAGCCAAGATCTTGGAGACAACACTGAAGCTTTCTTT.

This chain links TRBV3-1 (or the pseudogene TRBV3-2) with TRBJ2-3; 7 nucleotides match TRBD1. The junction had 6 bases not matched to a gene; V was cut back by 0 bases and J by 0 bases. The CDR3 has 17 amino acids. Germline V gene data show CDR1 as LGHDT and CDR2 as YNNKEL (reference sequence). In DNA form, the CDR3 reads TGTGCCAGCAGCCAAGATGTGGACAGGCGAAGCACAGATACGCAGTATTTT. Protein product: CASSQDVDRRSTDTQYF.

The rearrangement uses TRBV15 and TRBJ1-6; 9 bases fit TRBD1. The CDR3 is made up of 19 amino acids. CDR1 and CDR2 (germline): LNHNV, YYDKDF (reference sequence). V dropped 1 base and J dropped 12; count of bases not matched to a gene: 19. The CDR3 reads CATSRVPREIGDRGEPLHF. CDR3 nucleotides: TGTGCCACCAGCAGAGTTCCCCGGGAGATTGGCGACAGGGGGGAACCCCTCCACTTT.

V usage is TRBV2 and J usage is TRBJ1-1, with unresolved D. This CDR3 contains 14 residues. Germline-derived CDR1 and CDR2 are SNHLY and FYNNEI. V lost 6 bases and J 0 bases, leaving 11 bases between the germline ends. CDR3 residues: CASRPRAMNTEAFF. CDR3 DNA: TGTGCCAGCAGGCCACGGGCCATGAACACTGAAGCTTTCTTT. Combining the CDR3 with reference TRBV2 and TRBJ1-1 gives the whole variable domain EPEVTQTPSHQVTQMGQEVILRCVPISNHLYFYWYRQILGQKVEFLVSFYNNEISEKSEIFDDQFSVERPDGSNFTLKIRSTKLEDSAMYFCASRPRAMNTEAFFGQGTRLTVV.

This clone was counted only a few times. V is TRBV2 and J is TRBJ1-6; 8 bases match TRBD1. In germline, CDR1 is SNHLY, CDR2 FYNNEI. J was trimmed by 10 bases and V by 2 bases; bases with no gene match: 7. There are 15 residues in the CDR3. CDR3 loop: CASSENQGAQSPLHF. The CDR3 DNA is TGTGCCAGCAGTGAAAACCAGGGGGCACAATCACCCCTCCACTTT.

The gene calls are TRBV6-5 and TRBJ1-1, with no clear D. Trimming stripped 1 base from V and 1 base from J, with 7 bases between. The CDR3 covers 14 residues. Germline V lookup: CDR1 MNHEY, CDR2 SVGAGI. The CDR3 loop is CASSYLAANTEAFF. DNA for the CDR3: TGTGCCAGCAGTTACTTGGCAGCGAACACTGAAGCTTTCTTT.

This clone was picked up a small number of times. The chain links TRBV5-6 to TRBJ1-2; D is unresolved. CDR1 is SGHDT, CDR2 YYEEEE, per germline. Trimming removed 0 bases at V and 7 bases at J, with 10 bases between. The CDR3 totals 13 residues. The CDR3 region has the DNA TGTGCCAGCAGCTTGGGTGGGTCTGGTGGCTACACCTTC. This gives the protein CASSLGGSGGYTF.

This sequence joins TRBV6-1 and TRBJ1-6; the match to TRBD1 covers 7 bases. The CDR3 runs to 14 residues. Germline V gene data show CDR1 as MNHNS and CDR2 as SASEGT. The V segment lost 2 bases and the J segment 10 bases; nucleotides outside the gene matches: 5. For the CDR3, the DNA is TGTGCCAGCAGTGAATTGGACAGGACCTCACCCCTCCACTTT. Translated, it gives CASSELDRTSPLHF.

The count of this clone is one. CDR3 sequence (DNA): TGTGCCAGCAGTTACGGGGCCTCCTACGAGCAGTACTTC. Amino acids: CASSYGASYEQYF. The chain has TRBV28 and TRBJ2-7; D possibly uses TRBD1 or TRBD2 (5 bases each). The CDR3 length is 13 residues. The V and J ends lost 4 bases and 0 bases respectively, with 7 bases between them. Germline values: CDR1 MDHEN, CDR2 SYDVKM.

The V gene is TRBV6-5, the J gene TRBJ1-2, with 8 bases lining up with TRBD1. V lost 5 bases to trimming and J lost 4 bases; unmatched junction nucleotides: 9. Germline V CDR1 and CDR2: MNHEY, SVGAGI. The CDR3 loop spans 15 amino acids. The CDR3 region has the DNA TGTGCCAGCAGTAAACAGCAGGGGGCTCGCTATGGCTACACCTTC. It yields the protein CASSKQQGARYGYTF.

In the case of this clone: Compared with germline, one end of the junction differs, possibly owing to a read error. This chain joins TRBV5-4 and TRBJ1-4; D not certain. The germline V gene encodes CDR1 SGHNT and CDR2 YYREEE (reference sequence). CDR3 size: 15 residues. The CDR3 loop reads CASSLDGGSSEKLFF. CDR3 DNA sequence: TGTGCCAGCAGTTTGGACGGAGGAAGTAGTGAAAAACTGTTTTTT.

The genes are TRBV18 and TRBJ1-1, with 9 bases matching TRBD1. The trim removed 5 bases at V and 4 bases at J, leaving 5 bases unmatched. Germline V gene lookup returns CDR1 KGHSH and CDR2 LQKENI. CDR3 length: 14 amino acids. The CDR3 is CASSMGQGSTEAFF. The CDR3 DNA reads TGTGCCAGCTCAATGGGACAGGGAAGCACTGAAGCTTTCTTT.

The chain uses TRBV19 and TRBJ1-5; D gene ambiguous. V lost 1 base, J lost 2 bases, and 15 bases lay in between. Per the germline V gene, CDR1 is LNHDA and CDR2 is SQIVND (reference sequence). CDR3 length equals 17 residues. This CDR3 reads CASSIGLSRVGNQPQHF. The CDR3 bases are TGTGCCAGTAGTATAGGGCTCAGCCGAGTTGGCAATCAGCCCCAGCATTTT.

CDR3 sequence: CASSLLEADTQYF. CDR3 in DNA: TGTGCCAGCAGCTTATTAGAGGCAGATACGCAGTATTTT. The chain carries TRBV7-2 and TRBJ2-3, with D uncertain. Trimming shortened V by 2 bases and J by 4 bases, and 7 bases separated the two germline ends. Germline V gene sequence: CDR1 SGHTA, CDR2 FQGNSA. This CDR3 has 13 residues.

The chain combines TRBV4-2 with TRBJ1-2, with D tentatively TRBD1 (5 bases). The CDR3 spans 16 residues. CDR1 and CDR2 (germline): LGHNA, YNFKEQ. V was pared by 3 bases and J by 5 bases, with 19 bases between. The CDR3 sequence is CASSQQASEGHYGYTF. The CDR3 nucleotides read TGTGCCAGCAGCCAGCAGGCGTCGGAGGGGCATTATGGCTACACCTTC.

The rearrangement uses TRBV7-9 and TRBJ1-3; D uncertain. From germline, CDR1 is SEHNR and CDR2 FQNEAQ (reference sequence). The CDR3 covers 15 residues. Trimming took off 5 bases at V and 1 base at J, with 12 bases between the two ends. CDR3 in DNA: TGTGCCAGCAGCGAGGTCGGGGTTTCTGGAAACACCATATATTTT. Translating gives CASSEVGVSGNTIYF. The full variable domain, in which reference TRBV7-9 and TRBJ1-3 provide the parts outside the CDR3, is DTGVSQNPRHKITKRGQNVTFRCDPISEHNRLYWYRQTLGQGPEFLTYFQNEAQLEKSRLLSDRFSAERPKGSFSTLEIQRTEQGDSAMYLCASSEVGVSGNTIYFGEGSWLTVV.

Only one count was recorded for this clone. The J gene is TRBJ1-2, the V gene TRBV7-2; TRBD1 matches 8 bases. J lost 4 bases, V lost 5 bases, and 15 bases had no gene match. This CDR3 contains 17 residues. CDR1 is SGHTA, CDR2 FQGNSA, per germline. The CDR3 nucleotides are TGTGCCAGCAGCGGCAGACAGGGGTACCAGGGGGCCTATGGCTACACCTTC. Residues: CASSGRQGYQGAYGYTF.

V is TRBV21-1 and J is TRBJ1-1. TRBV21-1 is a documented pseudogene. The CDR3 covers 13 residues. The CDR3 spells CASSNRGNTEAFF. CDR3 DNA sequence: TGTGCCAGCAGCAATCGGGGGAACACTGAAGCTTTCTTT.

V usage is TRBV3-1 (or the pseudogene TRBV3-2) and J usage is TRBJ1-4; TRBD1 agrees at 7 bases. This CDR3 spans 14 amino acids. CDR1 is LGHDT, CDR2 YNNKEL, per germline (reference sequence). J gave up 5 bases and V 5 bases, and 5 bases lay outside the gene matches. The CDR3 here is CASSGDSLNEKLFF. DNA for the CDR3: TGTGCCAGCAGCGGGGACAGCTTAAATGAAAAACTGTTTTTT.

This clone was counted a few times. The genes are TRBV7-8 and TRBJ2-7; 12 positions match TRBD2. CDR3 length equals 13 residues. The J segment lost 10 bases and the V segment lost 5 bases, leaving 6 bases of the junction unmatched. Per the germline V gene, CDR1 is SGHVS and CDR2 is FQNEAQ. The CDR3 DNA reads as TGTGCCAGCAGCACAGGACTAGCGGGGCCCCAGTACTTC. Its translation: CASSTGLAGPQYF.

This clone was detected only once. This chain joins TRBV6-5 and TRBJ1-2, with 8 bases that match TRBD1. The junction had 5 bases not matched to a gene; V was cut back by 7 bases and J by 4 bases. CDR3 length equals 13 residues. Germline V lookup: CDR1 MNHEY, CDR2 SVGAGI. CDR3 coding DNA: TGTGCCAGCACCGGACAGGGTACCTATGGCTACACCTTC. Translated: CASTGQGTYGYTF.

This chain joins TRBV5-8 and TRBJ2-1; weak D call: TRBD2 (5 bases). This CDR3 contains 11 residues. Per germline, CDR1 SGHTS and CDR2 YDEGEE. Trimming stripped 7 bases from V and 10 bases from J, with 12 bases between. As DNA, the CDR3 is TGTGCCAGCTTTGAGGGTGGCGAGCAGTTCTTC. Encoded protein: CASFEGGEQFF.

The chain uses TRBV5-8 and TRBJ1-5; D may be TRBD1 (6 bases). Deletions cut 4 bases from V and 0 bases from J, with 11 bases between. The germline gives CDR1 SGHTS, CDR2 YDEGEE. The CDR3 spans 15 residues. The CDR3 coding sequence is TGTGCCAGCAGCCTAGGGGGAGCTAGCAATCAGCCCCAGCATTTT. Translating it yields CASSLGGASNQPQHF. Filled out from reference TRBV5-8 and TRBJ1-5, the complete variable domain reads EAGVTQSPTHLIKTRGQQATLRCSPISGHTSVYWYQQALGLGLQFLLWYDEGEERNRGNFPPRFSGRQFPNYSSELNVNALELEDSALYLCASSLGGASNQPQHFGDGTRLSIL.